Listed below are T cell receptor beta chains from one sample, sequenced in a study of cytomegalovirus exposure and HLA in healthy donors. Some clones are missing from TCRdb's copy, which holds only in-frame ones; the method was immunoSEQ multiplex PCR. The data show 150,000 to 160,000 clones, 65% to 90% seen once. Sequenced material: PBMCs. These TCRs come from a woman aged 45-65 years in good health and CMV-seropositive. CDR3s include the opening cysteine and the closing phenylalanine or tryptophan. Each record gives: clone size, J gene, V gene, CDR3 length, D gene, CDR3 DNA, CDR3 protein. The D gene is left open where the match is weak. Rows may omit the clone size; those that give it use once, few, many or a size class.

NA,TRBJ2-2,TRBV7-9,15,TRBD1,TGTGCCAGCAGCATTCACAGGGGGAACACCGGGGAGCTGTTTTTT,CASSIHRGNTGELFF
once,TRBJ1-1,TRBV7-2,13,NA,TGTGCCAGCCTACGGACAGTGAACACTGAAGCTTTCTTT,CASLRTVNTEAFF
NA,TRBJ1-5,TRBV28,15,NA,TGTGCCAGCAGCCGGAGGGAGGGAGGGAATCAGCCCCAGCATTTT,CASSRREGGNQPQHF
NA,TRBJ2-2,TRBV27,14,NA,TGTGCCAGCAGTGTCTTCGTGAACACCGGGGAGCTGTTTTTT,CASSVFVNTGELFF
NA,TRBJ1-6,TRBV18,15,NA,TGTGCCAGCTCTCCCGGACAGAACTATAATTCACCCCTCCACTTT,CASSPGQNYNSPLHF
NA,TRBJ2-7,TRBV7-9,13,TRBD1,TGTGCCAGCACCATGAGTGGACAGGCCTCTTTCTACTTC,CASTMSGQASFYF
NA,TRBJ1-1,TRBV6-5,14,TRBD1,TGTGCCAGCAGTTCGGACAGGGCGAACACTGAAGCTTTCTTT,CASSSDRANTEAFF
NA,TRBJ2-7,TRBV6-5,15,TRBD2,TGTGCCAGCAGTTACCGGGGGGGCCCTTCCTACGAGCAGTACTTC,CASSYRGGPSYEQYF
NA,TRBJ1-2,TRBV7-2,15,NA,TGTGCCAGCAGCTCTCGTTGGGACTTCGTCGGCGGCTACACCTTC,CASSSRWDFVGGYTF
NA,TRBJ2-7,TRBV5-4,14,NA,TGTGCCAGCAGCTGGCTGGACAGCCCCTACGAGCAGTACTTC,CASSWLDSPYEQYF
few,TRBJ1-5,TRBV6-6,13,TRBD1,TGTGCCAGCAGTTCAGGGGGCAGGCAGCCCCAGCATTTT,CASSSGGRQPQHF
NA,TRBJ2-4,TRBV7-2,15,NA,TGTGCCAGCAGCCTAAGCAGGGTAACCAAAAACATTCAGTACTTC,CASSLSRVTKNIQYF
NA,TRBJ1-2,TRBV5-1,13,NA,TGCGCCAGCAGCTTGCCAGATTACTATGGCTACACCTTC,CASSLPDYYGYTF
NA,TRBJ1-1,TRBV6-1,15,NA,TGTGCCAGTCAAACAGGGTTTCTGATGAACACTGAAGCTTTCTTT,CASQTGFLMNTEAFF
NA,TRBJ2-1,TRBV5-1,13,TRBD1,TGCGCCAGCAGCCAGGGACAGAACAATGAGCAGTTCTTC,CASSQGQNNEQFF